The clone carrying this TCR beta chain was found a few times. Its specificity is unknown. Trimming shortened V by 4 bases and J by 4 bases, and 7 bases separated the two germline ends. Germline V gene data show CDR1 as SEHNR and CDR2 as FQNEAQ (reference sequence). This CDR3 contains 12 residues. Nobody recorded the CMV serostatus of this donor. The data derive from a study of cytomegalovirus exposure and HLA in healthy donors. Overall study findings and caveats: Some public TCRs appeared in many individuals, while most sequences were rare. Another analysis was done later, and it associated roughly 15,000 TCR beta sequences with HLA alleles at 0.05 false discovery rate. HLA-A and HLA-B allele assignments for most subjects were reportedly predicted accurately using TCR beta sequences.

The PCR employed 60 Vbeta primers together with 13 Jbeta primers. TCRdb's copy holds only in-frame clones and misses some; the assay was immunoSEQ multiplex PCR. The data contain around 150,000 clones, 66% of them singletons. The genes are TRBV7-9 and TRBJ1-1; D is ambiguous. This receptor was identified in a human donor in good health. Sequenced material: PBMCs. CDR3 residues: CASSSGGTEAFF. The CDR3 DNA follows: TGTGCCAGCAGCTCAGGTGGCACTGAAGCTTTCTTT. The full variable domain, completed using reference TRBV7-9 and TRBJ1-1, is DTGVSQNPRHKITKRGQNVTFRCDPISEHNRLYWYRQTLGQGPEFLTYFQNEAQLEKSRLLSDRFSAERPKGSFSTLEIQRTEQGDSAMYLCASSSGGTEAFFGQGTRLTVV.